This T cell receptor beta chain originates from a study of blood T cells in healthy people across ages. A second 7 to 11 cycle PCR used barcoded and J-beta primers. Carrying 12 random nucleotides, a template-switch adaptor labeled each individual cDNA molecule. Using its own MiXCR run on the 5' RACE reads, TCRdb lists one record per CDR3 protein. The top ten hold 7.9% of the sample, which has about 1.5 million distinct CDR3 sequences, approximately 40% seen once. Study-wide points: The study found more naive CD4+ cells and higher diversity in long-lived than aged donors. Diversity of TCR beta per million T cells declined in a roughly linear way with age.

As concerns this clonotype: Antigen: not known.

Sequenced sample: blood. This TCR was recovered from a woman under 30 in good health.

The CDR3 loop reads CSVVGGEEEAFF. As DNA, the CDR3 is TGCAGCGTTGTTGGTGGCGAGGAAGAAGCTTTCTTT. The gene calls are TRBV29-1 and TRBJ1-1, with D unclear. V lost 4 bases, J lost 8 bases, and 14 bases lay in between. Per the germline V gene, CDR1 is SQVTM and CDR2 is ANQGSEA. This CDR3 comprises 12 residues.